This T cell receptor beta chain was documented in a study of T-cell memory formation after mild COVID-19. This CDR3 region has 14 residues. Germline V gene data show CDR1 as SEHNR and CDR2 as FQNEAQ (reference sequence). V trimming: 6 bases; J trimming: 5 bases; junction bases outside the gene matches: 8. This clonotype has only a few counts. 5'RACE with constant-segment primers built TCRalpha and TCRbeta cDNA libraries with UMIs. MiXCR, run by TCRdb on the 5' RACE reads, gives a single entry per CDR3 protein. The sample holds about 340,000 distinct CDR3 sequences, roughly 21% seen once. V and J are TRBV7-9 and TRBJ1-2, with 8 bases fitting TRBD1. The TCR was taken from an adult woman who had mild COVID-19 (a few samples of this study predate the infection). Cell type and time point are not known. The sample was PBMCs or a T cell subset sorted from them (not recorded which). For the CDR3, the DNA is TGTGCCAGCAGTCCCGGACAGGGATGGTATGGCTACACCTTC. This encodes CASSPGQGWYGYTF.